These 9 T cell receptor beta chains share one sample of origin, sequenced in a study of post-analysis software for immune sequencing data. Study-level results: Compared with controls, patients had more of five or six TRBV segments, including TRBV5-6, TRBV5-1 and TRBV20-1.

Included in the TCR beta cDNA libraries were unique molecular identifiers. TCRdb recomputed calls from the PCR reads with MiXCR, one row per CDR3 protein. The repertoire holds roughly 700,000 distinct CDR3 sequences, 25% to 30% seen once, with under 0.7% in the top ten. These receptors are not linked to any known antigen. Sequencing was performed on blood. The receptor source for this set is a girl aged 5-17 years with multiple sclerosis.

The chain carries TRBV24-1 and TRBJ2-1, with 12 bases identical to TRBD2. Germline assignment: CDR1 KGHDR and CDR2 SFDVKD. The CDR3 length is 18 residues. V gave up 4 bases and J gave up 0 bases; unmatched junction bases: 6. CDR3 nucleotides: TGTGCCACCAGTGACCGGACTAGCGGGATACTCTCCTACAATGAGCAGTTCTTC. Its protein product is CATSDRTSGILSYNEQFF.

The chain uses TRBV27 and TRBJ1-2; possible D gene TRBD1, 5 bases. CDR1 MNHEY and CDR2 SMNVEV come from the germline V gene (reference sequence). V lost 2 bases and J 7 bases, leaving 11 bases between the germline ends. The CDR3 spans 13 residues. CDR3 amino acids: CASSLVGRSGYTF. CDR3 nucleotide sequence: TGTGCCAGCAGTTTAGTGGGGCGGAGTGGCTACACCTTC.

This clonotype was seen at least ten times. The chain couples TRBV11-2 to TRBJ2-3; D remains unclear. V was shortened by 0 bases and J by 6 bases, with 7 bases between the two germline ends. The germline V gene has CDR1 SGHAT and CDR2 FQNNGV. The CDR3 is 13 amino acids. The CDR3 DNA reads as TGTGCCAGCAGCTTAGATCGTGTGGATACGCAGTATTTT. Encoded protein: CASSLDRVDTQYF.

The CDR3 spells CAISEGWVSQPQHF. The DNA of the CDR3 is TGTGCCATCAGTGAGGGATGGGTCAGTCAGCCCCAGCATTTT. This chain links TRBV10-3 with TRBJ1-5; D not certain. Germline V gene data show CDR1 as ENHRY and CDR2 as SYGVKD. V was trimmed by 2 bases and J by 6 bases, leaving 11 bases between them. The CDR3 contains 14 residues.

This clonotype was observed a handful of times. The chain combines TRBV29-1 with TRBJ2-4; D is tentatively TRBD1 or TRBD2 (5 bases each). V was trimmed by 4 bases and J by 0 bases, leaving 7 bases between them. The CDR3 runs 13 residues. Germline V CDR1 and CDR2: SQVTM, ANQGSEA. CDR3 sequence reads: CSVGGTAKNIQYF. The CDR3 region has the DNA TGCAGCGTTGGGGGGACAGCCAAAAACATTCAGTACTTC. The full variable domain, in which reference TRBV29-1 and TRBJ2-4 provide the parts outside the CDR3, is SAVISQKPSRDICQRGTSLTIQCQVDSQVTMMFWYRQQPGQSLTLIATANQGSEATYESGFVIDKFPISRPNLTFSTLTVSNMSPEDSSIYLCSVGGTAKNIQYFGAGTRLSVL.

Regarding this clonotype: A junction boundary mismatches the germline segment, possibly from a read error. The chain employs TRBV20-1 and TRBJ1-2; the D gene is possibly TRBD1 (6 bases). Germline-derived CDR1 and CDR2 are DFQATT and SNEGSKA (reference sequence). CDR3 size: 11 residues. Here the CDR3 reads CSAETGFGCTF. DNA for the CDR3: TGCAGTGCTGAAACAGGGTTTGGCTGCACCTTC.

This clonotype showed up just a few times. The V call is TRBV10-3, the J call TRBJ1-1, with TRBD1 as a possible D gene (6 bases). Germline assignment: CDR1 ENHRY and CDR2 SYGVKD. Deletions cut 4 bases from V and 4 bases from J, with 13 bases between. The CDR3 loop spans 14 amino acids. CDR3 residues: CAISVQGEVTEAFF. The CDR3 bases are TGTGCCATCAGTGTACAGGGCGAAGTCACTGAAGCTTTCTTT.

CDR3 residues: CSVADRDTLSEQYF. The CDR3, as DNA: TGCAGCGTTGCAGACCGGGACACCCTGAGCGAGCAGTACTTC. The V gene is TRBV29-1, the J gene TRBJ2-7, with D perhaps TRBD1 (6 bases). V lost 4 bases and J lost 6, with 19 bases in between. This CDR3 region has 14 residues. Germline-derived CDR1 and CDR2 are SQVTM and ANQGSEA.

This clonotype appeared a few times. The chain links TRBV5-1 to TRBJ2-3; TRBD2 aligns across 10 bases. The CDR3 loop spans 20 amino acids. J was trimmed by 0 bases and V by 0 bases; bases with no gene match: 13. CDR1 and CDR2 (germline): SGHRS, YFSETQ. CDR3 protein: CASSLARAGGPETSTDTQYF. The CDR3 nucleotides read TGCGCCAGCAGCTTGGCCCGAGCGGGGGGGCCAGAAACTAGCACAGATACGCAGTATTTT.